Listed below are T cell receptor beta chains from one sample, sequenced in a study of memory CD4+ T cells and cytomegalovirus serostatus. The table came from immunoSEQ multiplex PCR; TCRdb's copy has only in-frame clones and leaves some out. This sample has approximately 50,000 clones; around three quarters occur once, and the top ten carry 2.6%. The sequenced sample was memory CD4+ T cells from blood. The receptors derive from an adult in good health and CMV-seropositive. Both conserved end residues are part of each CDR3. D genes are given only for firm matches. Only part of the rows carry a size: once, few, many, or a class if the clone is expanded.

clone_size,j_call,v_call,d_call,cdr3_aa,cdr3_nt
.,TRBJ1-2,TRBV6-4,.,CASSDPGTNILNVGYTF,TGTGCCAGCAGTGACCCCGGGACAAATATCCTGAATGTTGGCTACACCTTC
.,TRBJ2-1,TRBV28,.,CASSLGYEQFF,TGTGCCAGCAGTCTGGGCTATGAGCAGTTCTTC
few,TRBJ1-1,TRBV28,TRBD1,CASPRDRQDMNTEAFF,TGTGCCAGTCCTCGGGACAGGCAAGATATGAACACTGAAGCTTTCTTT
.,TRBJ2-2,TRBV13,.,CASSLEPNTGELFF,TGTGCCAGCAGCTTAGAGCCGAACACCGGGGAGCTGTTTTTT
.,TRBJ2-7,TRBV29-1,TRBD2,CSVASGRGYEQYF,TGCAGCGTTGCTAGCGGGAGGGGGTACGAGCAGTACTTC
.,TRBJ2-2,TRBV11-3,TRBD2,CASSVAGTGELFF,TGTGCCAGCAGCGTAGCGGGCACCGGGGAGCTGTTTTTT
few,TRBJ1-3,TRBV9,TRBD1,CASSPGTGGNTIYF,TGTGCCAGCAGCCCGGGGACAGGGGGAAACACCATATATTTT
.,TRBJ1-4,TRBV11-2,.,CASSLEVFASEKLFF,TGTGCCAGCAGCTTAGAGGTTTTCGCGAGTGAAAAACTGTTTTTT
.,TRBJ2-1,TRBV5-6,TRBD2,CASSLRGGRGNEQFF,TGTGCCAGCAGCCTAAGGGGCGGGAGGGGCAATGAGCAGTTCTTC
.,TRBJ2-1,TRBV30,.,CAWTRGPANEQFF,TGTGCCTGGACCCGGGGCCCAGCCAATGAGCAGTTCTTC
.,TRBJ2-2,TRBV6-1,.,CASKSRVNTGELFF,TGTGCCAGCAAATCCAGAGTAAATACCGGGGAGCTGTTTTTT
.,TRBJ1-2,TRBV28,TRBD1,CASGLPGTGYYGYTF,TGTGCCAGCGGATTACCCGGGACAGGATACTATGGCTACACCTTC
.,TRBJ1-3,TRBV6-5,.,CASSLGRYSGNTIYF,TGTGCCAGCAGTCTTGGACGGTACTCTGGAAACACCATATATTTT
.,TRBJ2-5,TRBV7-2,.,CASSLGVAETQYF,TGTGCCAGCAGCTTAGGAGTTGCAGAGACCCAGTACTTC
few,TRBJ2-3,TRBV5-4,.,CASSSWAGTQYF,TGTGCCAGCAGCTCCTGGGCGGGTACGCAGTATTTT
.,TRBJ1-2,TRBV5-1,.,CASSTGRGTANYGYTF,TGCGCCAGCAGCACCGGGCGCGGGACCGCTAACTATGGCTACACCTTC
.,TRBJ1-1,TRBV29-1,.,CSTSHREAFF,TGCAGCACCAGCCACAGGGAAGCTTTCTTT
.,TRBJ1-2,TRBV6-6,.,CASSTPTRDYGYTF,TGTGCCAGCAGCACGCCTACTCGGGACTATGGCTACACCTTC
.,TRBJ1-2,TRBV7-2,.,CASSANYGYTF,TGTGCCAGCAGCGCTAACTATGGCTACACCTTC
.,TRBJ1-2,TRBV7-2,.,CASSLKVSEPAWDYGYTF,TGTGCCAGCAGCTTAAAAGTCTCAGAGCCAGCCTGGGACTATGGCTACACCTTC
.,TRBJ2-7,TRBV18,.,CASSPRAGASYEQYF,TGTGCCAGCTCACCACGGGCGGGGGCTTCCTACGAGCAGTACTTC
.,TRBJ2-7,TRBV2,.,CASSAKGYEQYF,TGTGCCAGCAGTGCGAAGGGCTACGAGCAGTACTTC
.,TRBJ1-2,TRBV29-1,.,CSINGNYGYTF,TGCAGCATAAACGGGAACTATGGCTACACCTTC
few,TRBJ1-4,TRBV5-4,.,CASSLVSVFGATNEKLFF,TGTGCCAGCAGCTTGGTATCGGTCTTCGGGGCAACTAATGAAAAACTGTTTTTT
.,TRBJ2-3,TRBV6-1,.,CASRAGTDSTDTQYF,TGTGCCAGCAGAGCCGGGACGGATAGCACAGATACGCAGTATTTT
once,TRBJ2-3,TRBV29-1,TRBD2,CSGIAGTQYF,TGCAGCGGAATAGCGGGTACGCAGTATTTT
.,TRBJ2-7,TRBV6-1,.,CASSEAEGTGQYF,TGTGCCAGCAGTGAAGCCGAAGGAACGGGGCAGTACTTC
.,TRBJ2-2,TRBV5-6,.,CASILNFVWGELFF,TGTGCCAGCATCCTGAACTTTGTGTGGGGGGAGCTGTTTTTT
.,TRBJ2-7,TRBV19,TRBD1,CASRDPGQVSYEQYF,TGTGCCAGTAGGGACCCGGGACAGGTCTCCTACGAGCAGTACTTC
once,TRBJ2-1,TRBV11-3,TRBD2,CASSPGGLVTNEQFF,TGTGCCAGCAGCCCGGGGGGACTAGTCACCAATGAGCAGTTCTTC
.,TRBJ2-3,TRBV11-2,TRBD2,CASSPGLAGGRSTDTQYF,TGTGCCAGCAGCCCAGGACTAGCGGGGGGCAGAAGCACAGATACGCAGTATTTT
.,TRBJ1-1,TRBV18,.,CASSPMETGGRTEAFF,TGTGCCAGCTCACCAATGGAAACAGGAGGTCGGACTGAAGCTTTCTTT
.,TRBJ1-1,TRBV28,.,CASTTGQNTEAFF,TGTGCCAGCACGACAGGACAGAACACTGAAGCTTTCTTT
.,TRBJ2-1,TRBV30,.,CAWSDGPPYNEQFF,TGTGCCTGGAGTGACGGCCCCCCCTACAATGAGCAGTTCTTC
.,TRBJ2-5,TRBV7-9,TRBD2,CASRPSGEETQYF,TGTGCCAGCAGGCCTAGCGGGGAAGAGACCCAGTACTTC
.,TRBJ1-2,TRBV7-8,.,CASSHQLYQGGGYTF,TGTGCCAGCAGCCACCAGCTCTACCAGGGAGGCGGCTACACCTTC
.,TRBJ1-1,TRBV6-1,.,CASSESSGETEAFF,TGTGCCAGCAGTGAATCCTCGGGGGAGACTGAAGCTTTCTTT
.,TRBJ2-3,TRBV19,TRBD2,CASSGGLALRTDTQYF,TGTGCCAGTAGTGGAGGACTAGCTCTTAGGACAGATACGCAGTATTTT
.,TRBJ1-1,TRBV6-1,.,CASIPGLGGTEAFF,TGTGCCAGCATCCCTGGTCTTGGGGGGACTGAAGCTTTCTTT
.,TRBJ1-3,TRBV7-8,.,CASSLRLTNGNTIYF,TGTGCCAGCAGCTTGAGGTTAACAAATGGAAACACCATATATTTT
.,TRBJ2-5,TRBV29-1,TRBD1,CSADRGRETQYF,TGCAGCGCTGACAGGGGGCGGGAGACCCAGTACTTC
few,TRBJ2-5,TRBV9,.,CASSVAWGPQETQYF,TGTGCCAGCAGCGTAGCTTGGGGACCCCAAGAGACCCAGTACTTC
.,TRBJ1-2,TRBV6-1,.,CASSEAGRGNYGYTF,TGTGCCAGCAGTGAAGCGGGCAGGGGAAACTATGGCTACACCTTC
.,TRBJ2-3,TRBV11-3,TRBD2,CASSRGLDTDTQYF,TGTGCCAGCAGCCGGGGACTAGATACAGATACGCAGTATTTT
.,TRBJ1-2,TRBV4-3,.,CASSHGYQGYTF,TGCGCCAGCAGCCATGGTTACCAGGGCTACACCTTC
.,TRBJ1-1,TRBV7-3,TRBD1,CASRPRQGNFSEAFF,TGTGCCAGCAGACCCCGACAGGGTAATTTCTCTGAAGCTTTCTTT
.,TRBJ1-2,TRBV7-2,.,CASSLAGSTNYGYTF,TGTGCCAGCAGCTTAGCAGGGTCAACTAACTATGGCTACACCTTC
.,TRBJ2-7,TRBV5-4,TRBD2,CASRIYGRAYEQYF,TGTGCCAGCAGAATTTATGGGAGGGCCTACGAGCAGTACTTC
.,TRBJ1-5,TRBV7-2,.,CASSPGQNNQPQHF,TGTGCCAGCAGCCCCGGGCAGAACAATCAGCCCCAGCATTTT
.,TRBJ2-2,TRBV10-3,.,CAISESTRLHGELFF,TGTGCCATCAGTGAGTCGACTCGGCTACACGGGGAGCTGTTTTTT
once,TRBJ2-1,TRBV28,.,CASSIPDGVGSEQFF,TGTGCCAGCAGTATACCGGACGGAGTTGGGAGTGAGCAGTTCTTC
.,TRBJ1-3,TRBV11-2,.,CASTPYRSSGNTIYF,TGTGCCAGCACCCCCTACAGATCCTCTGGAAACACCATATATTTT
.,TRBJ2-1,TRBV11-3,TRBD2,CASSLGTSGRGDEQFF,TGTGCCAGCAGCCTAGGGACTAGCGGGAGGGGAGATGAGCAGTTCTTC
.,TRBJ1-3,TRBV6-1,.,CASRVPGSGNTIYF,TGTGCCAGCAGAGTCCCGGGCTCTGGAAACACCATATATTTT
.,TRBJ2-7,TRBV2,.,CASSEHPYEQYF,TGTGCCAGCAGTGAACACCCTTACGAGCAGTACTTC
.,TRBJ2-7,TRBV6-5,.,CASSSPRGAGTYEQYF,TGTGCCAGCAGTTCCCCCCGGGGGGCCGGGACCTACGAGCAGTACTTC
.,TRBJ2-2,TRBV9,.,CASSGTGNTGELFF,TGTGCCAGCAGTGGAACAGGGAACACCGGGGAGCTGTTTTTT
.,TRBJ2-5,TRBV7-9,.,CASSLETQYF,TGTGCCAGCAGCTTGGAGACCCAGTACTTC
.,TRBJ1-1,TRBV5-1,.,CASSLGVPGAGFF,TGCGCCAGCAGCTTGGGAGTGCCGGGGGCCGGTTTCTTT
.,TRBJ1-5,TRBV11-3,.,CASSSGVDQPQHF,TGTGCCAGCAGCTCAGGGGTGGATCAGCCCCAGCATTTT